Shown below are 22 T cell receptor beta chains from a single sample sequenced in a study of T-cell reconstitution after alpha-beta-depleted transplantation in children. Preparing the TCRbeta library involved the use of unique molecular identifiers. MiXCR, applied by TCRdb to the PCR reads, yields one record per CDR3 protein. The data show some 550,000 distinct CDR3 sequences, about a sixth seen once. The sequencing used PBMCs from the stem cell graft donor, collected from the stem cell graft. All receptors derive from a human donor who donated a stem cell graft to a child with acute lymphoblastic leukemia.

The CDR3 loop is CASSWGVGTVGNEQFF. The CDR3 coding sequence is TGTGCCAGCAGCTGGGGTGTCGGAACAGTGGGCAATGAGCAGTTCTTC. The V call is TRBV7-9, the J call TRBJ2-1, with no clear D. This CDR3 is built from 16 residues. Germline V gene lookup returns CDR1 SEHNR and CDR2 FQNEAQ (reference sequence). V lost 4 bases to trimming and J lost 6 bases, with 19 bases between them.

A few counts support this clonotype. The chain recombines TRBV24-1 with TRBJ1-2, with D possibly being TRBD1 (5 bases). Germline loops: CDR1 KGHDR, CDR2 SFDVKD. V was pared by 5 bases and J by 3 bases, with 15 bases between. This CDR3 is built from 15 residues. The CDR3: CATSVYEGQYYGYTF. CDR3 DNA: TGTGCCACCAGTGTCTACGAGGGGCAGTACTATGGCTACACCTTC.

This clonotype has only a few counts. The chain recombines TRBV7-9 with TRBJ1-4; tentatively, D is TRBD1 (6 bases). The V gene's germline CDR1 is SEHNR and CDR2 FQNEAQ (reference sequence). V lost 7 bases and J 8 bases, leaving 20 bases between the germline ends. This CDR3 is built from 15 residues. CDR3: CASNVRRGGGEKLFF. DNA for the CDR3: TGTGCCAGCAACGTAAGGAGGGGGGGCGGAGAAAAACTGTTTTTT.

The chain couples TRBV5-1 to TRBJ2-7, with 8 bases that match TRBD2. The trim removed 5 bases at V and 7 bases at J, leaving 11 bases unmatched. This CDR3 comprises 14 residues. From germline, CDR1 is SGHRS and CDR2 YFSETQ. CDR3 coding DNA: TGCGCCAGCAGGGCGAGCGGGAGCTCTAGTGAGCAGTACTTC. This encodes CASRASGSSSEQYF.

The rearrangement uses TRBV20-1 and TRBJ1-6, with no clear D. The length of the CDR3 is 15 residues. Trimming took 0 bases from V and 4 from J, leaving 10 bases between them. Germline CDR1 DFQATT, CDR2 SNEGSKA (reference sequence). CDR3 region: CSARDQLTYNSPLHF. DNA for the CDR3: TGCAGTGCTAGAGATCAACTTACTTATAATTCACCCCTCCACTTT.

This clonotype was counted many times. The chain employs TRBV15 and TRBJ2-1; perhaps TRBD2 as D (6 bases). This CDR3 has 12 residues. CDR1 and CDR2 (germline): LNHNV, YYDKDF (reference sequence). Deletions cut 6 bases from V and 9 bases from J, with 12 bases between. CDR3 loop: CATRGLAAEQFF. The CDR3 DNA follows: TGTGCCACCAGGGGACTGGCAGCTGAGCAGTTCTTC.

CDR3 DNA sequence: TGTGCCAGCAGCCAATTCCCAATAGGAACAGATACGCAGTATTTT. Its translation is CASSQFPIGTDTQYF. V gene TRBV4-2 combines with J gene TRBJ2-3; D call uncertain. This CDR3 contains 15 residues. CDR1 and CDR2 from the germline V gene are LGHNA and YNFKEQ. V lost 2 bases and J 3 bases, leaving 12 bases between the germline ends.

This clonotype has only a few counts. The V gene is TRBV27, the J gene TRBJ2-3; 14 bases agree with TRBD2. The CDR3 runs to 16 residues. Germline V gene data show CDR1 as MNHEY and CDR2 as SMNVEV (reference sequence). Trimming removed 5 bases from V and 1 base from J; junction bases left unmatched: 2. In DNA form, the CDR3 reads TGTGCCAGCAGTCCGACTAGCGGGAGGGGCACAGATACGCAGTATTTT. This sequence encodes CASSPTSGRGTDTQYF.

The V call is TRBV5-1, the J call TRBJ1-1; maybe TRBD1 (5 bases). This CDR3 region has 13 residues. Germline CDR1 reads SGHRS; CDR2 reads YFSETQ. Trimming shortened V by 4 bases and J by 4 bases, and 11 bases separated the two germline ends. CDR3 bases: TGCGCCAGCAGCGGGGGAAGGGGCACTGAAGCTTTCTTT. This translates into CASSGGRGTEAFF. The full variable domain, its missing parts supplied by reference TRBV5-1 and TRBJ1-1, is KAGVTQTPRYLIKTRGQQVTLSCSPISGHRSVSWYQQTPGQGLQFLFEYFSETQRNKGNFPGRFSGRQFSNSRSEMNVSTLELGDSALYLCASSGGRGTEAFFGQGTRLTVV.

In this sample, this clonotype turned up a few times. The chain links TRBV5-1 to TRBJ1-1; D gene unclear. Germline-derived CDR1 and CDR2 are SGHRS and YFSETQ. The CDR3 consists of 17 residues. V shed 7 bases and J shed 0 bases, with 22 bases lying between them. The CDR3 DNA sequence: TGCGCCAGCTTCCCGGTGCCGGGTCCGGGATTGAACACTGAAGCTTTCTTT. Protein: CASFPVPGPGLNTEAFF.

The chain carries TRBV11-3 and TRBJ2-3, with TRBD1 matching 7 bases. Per the germline V gene, CDR1 is SGHNT and CDR2 is YENEEA. V shed 5 bases and J 0 bases; nucleotides not matched to a gene: 5. CDR3 length: 15 residues. This chain's CDR3 is CASSTTGASTDTQYF. The CDR3, as DNA: TGTGCCAGCAGCACAACAGGGGCGAGCACAGATACGCAGTATTTT.

V usage is TRBV20-1 and J usage is TRBJ1-2; D is unclear. The germline CDR1 and CDR2 sequences are DFQATT and SNEGSKA (reference sequence). V gave up 7 bases and J gave up 1 base, with 7 bases separating them. This CDR3 spans 11 amino acids. CDR3 in DNA: TGCAGTGTTCCTCGTAACTATGGCTACACCTTC. Protein: CSVPRNYGYTF.

The V and J genes are TRBV7-9 and TRBJ2-2; the D is unclear. CDR3 length: 13 amino acids. V was cut by 4 bases and J by 4 bases, with 7 bases left in between. Germline assignment: CDR1 SEHNR and CDR2 FQNEAQ (reference sequence). Written as DNA, the CDR3 is TGTGCCAGCAGCTCTGCTACCACCGGGGAGCTGTTTTTT. This encodes CASSSATTGELFF.

In its sample, this clonotype was seen a few times. The rearrangement uses TRBV12-3 or TRBV12-4 and TRBJ2-1; TRBD2 matches at 8 bases. V was pared by 6 bases and J by 0 bases, with 4 bases of the junction left unmatched. The CDR3 covers 15 residues. This CDR3 reads CASSGLASSYNEQFF. The DNA of the CDR3 is TGTGCCAGCAGCGGACTAGCCAGCTCCTACAATGAGCAGTTCTTC.

The rearrangement joins TRBV7-6 to TRBJ2-7, with D maybe TRBD1 (5 bases). The CDR3 extends over 15 amino acids. V was clipped by 4 bases and J by 2 bases, with 15 bases between them. The germline gives CDR1 SGHVS, CDR2 FNYEAQ. DNA for the CDR3: TGTGCCAGCAGCTCCCCCCCCCAGGGTACCTACGAGCAGTACTTC. It yields the protein CASSSPPQGTYEQYF.

This chain links TRBV5-1 with TRBJ1-2; 9 nucleotides align to TRBD1. Germline V gene data show CDR1 as SGHRS and CDR2 as YFSETQ. The CDR3 loop spans 15 amino acids. After removal of 0 bases from V and 4 bases from J, the junction contained 4 bases not matched to a gene. In DNA, the CDR3 is TGCGCCAGCAGCTTGGCGGGACAGGGAGGCTATGGCTACACCTTC. Translated, it gives CASSLAGQGGYGYTF.

The rearrangement links TRBV29-1 to TRBJ2-1; 8 bases are a match to TRBD1. Unmatched junction bases numbered 12, after V lost 3 bases and J lost 8 bases. The CDR3 runs 15 residues. The germline V gene has CDR1 SQVTM and CDR2 ANQGSEA. CDR3 nucleotide sequence: TGCAGCGTTGACGCTACGGGAGCAGGGGGCTATGAGCAGTTCTTC. Translating gives CSVDATGAGGYEQFF.

The chain couples TRBV15 to TRBJ2-5, with TRBD2 as a possible D gene (6 bases). V lost 0 bases and J 4 bases, leaving 18 bases between the germline ends. Germline CDR1 reads LNHNV; CDR2 reads YYDKDF (reference sequence). This CDR3 has 17 amino acids. In DNA, the CDR3 is TGTGCCACCAGCAGAGATCTGGGCACTAGCCGGCGAGAGACCCAGTACTTC. This codes for CATSRDLGTSRRETQYF.

The sample holds a few counts of this clonotype. The chain links TRBV7-9 to TRBJ2-6, with unresolved D. Trimming shortened V by 5 bases and J by 0 bases, and 14 bases separated the two germline ends. The CDR3 is 17 amino acids. Germline V CDR1 and CDR2: SEHNR, FQNEAQ (reference sequence). CDR3 bases: TGTGCCAGCAGCGGCCACGGATTCCTCTCTGGGGCCAACGTCCTGACTTTC. Protein: CASSGHGFLSGANVLTF.

This clonotype appeared a few times. V and J are TRBV9 and TRBJ2-7; D unresolved. The CDR3 contains 15 residues. Germline V gene lookup returns CDR1 SGDLS and CDR2 YYNGEE. With 0 bases removed from V and 3 bases from J, the gap between germline ends came to 13 bases. CDR3 nucleotide sequence: TGTGCCAGCAGCGTAGTATTGGATTCGGACTACGAGCAGTACTTC. This sequence encodes CASSVVLDSDYEQYF.

The sample holds many counts of this clonotype. The chain is built from TRBV25-1 and TRBJ2-3; no firm D call. V was cut by 5 bases and J by 6 bases, with 12 bases left in between. The CDR3 length is 13 residues. Germline CDR1 reads MGHDK; CDR2 reads SYGVNS. The CDR3 loop is CASSLSRYDTQYF. Here the CDR3 DNA reads TGTGCCAGCAGTCTTTCGCGGTACGATACGCAGTATTTT. Complete variable domain (other parts from reference TRBV25-1 and TRBJ2-3): EADIYQTPRYLVIGTGKKITLECSQTMGHDKMYWYQQDPGMELHLIHYSYGVNSTEKGDLSSESTVSRIRTEHFPLTLESARPSHTSQYLCASSLSRYDTQYFGPGTRLTVL.

This chain links TRBV29-1 with TRBJ2-1; possibly TRBD1 for D (5 bases). V shed 7 bases and J shed 16 bases, with 20 bases lying between them. The CDR3 loop spans 11 amino acids. Germline CDR1 reads SQVTM; CDR2 reads ANQGSEA. The CDR3 reads CSGYAGQGSFF. DNA of the CDR3: TGCAGCGGCTACGCAGGGCAGGGTTCCTTCTTC.